This T cell receptor beta chain appears in the sequencing data of a study of blood T cells in healthy people across ages. Whole-study results and caveats: Age brought a roughly linear fall in TCR beta diversity measured per million T cells. There was no known CMV status for donors, so expanded clonotype changes were possibly confounded.

This clonotype was observed a single time. The antigen remains undetermined. In germline, CDR1 is SQVTM, CDR2 ANQGSEA. This CDR3 contains 13 residues. Trimming removed 3 bases at V and 1 base at J, with 6 bases between. Primed by a sample-barcoded 5' primer and a J-beta primer mix, a second PCR proceeded for about 6 to 11 cycles. TCRdb processed the 5' RACE reads anew with MiXCR; each CDR3 protein has one entry. Of about 1.5 million distinct CDR3 sequences detected, roughly 43% appear once; the ten largest clones hold around 4%. The sample was blood. This receptor was taken from a woman between 18 and 30 years old in good health. The chain carries TRBV29-1 and TRBJ2-2, with no clear D. The CDR3 nucleotides read TGCAGCGTTGAGGCTCAGAACACCGGGGAGCTGTTTTTT. The encoded protein is CSVEAQNTGELFF.